Listed below are T cell receptor beta chains from one sample, sequenced in a study of graft-versus-host responses after intestinal transplantation. The protocol was immunoSEQ multiplex PCR, while the TCRdb copy is restricted to in-frame clones and leaves out a portion. The sample includes roughly 27,000 clones, around 78% of them seen just once. The material was PBMCs, obtained 28 days after intestinal transplant. The receptor set was obtained from a human patient who received an intestinal transplant, so some T cells may come from the graft donor. Each CDR3 is given with its conserved first and last residue. The D gene is left open where the match is weak. Not every row has a clone size; where given, it reads once, few, many or a size class.

clone_size: -
v_call: TRBV11-2
d_call: -
j_call: TRBJ2-6
cdr3_nt: TGTGCCAGCAGCGTCACAAGAACAAGCAACAGTCGGGCCAACGTCCTGACTTTC
cdr3_aa: CASSVTRTSNSRANVLTF

clone_size: -
v_call: TRBV6-5
d_call: -
j_call: TRBJ2-1
cdr3_nt: TGTGCCAGCAGTTACGCGGGACAAAACAATGAGCAGTTCTTC
cdr3_aa: CASSYAGQNNEQFF

clone_size: -
v_call: TRBV5-1
d_call: TRBD2
j_call: TRBJ2-5
cdr3_nt: TGCGCCAGCAGCTTGGCCATAATAAGCGGGAGAGTGGAGTCGGAGACCCAGTACTTC
cdr3_aa: CASSLAIISGRVESETQYF

clone_size: -
v_call: TRBV5-1
d_call: -
j_call: TRBJ1-3
cdr3_nt: TGCGCCAGCAGCAAGGACACCTCTGGAAACACCATATATTTT
cdr3_aa: CASSKDTSGNTIYF

clone_size: few
v_call: TRBV5-4
d_call: -
j_call: TRBJ2-1
cdr3_nt: TGTGCCAGCAGCGGGCGATCGGTTGGGGACAATGAGCAGTTCTTC
cdr3_aa: CASSGRSVGDNEQFF

clone_size: once
v_call: TRBV9
d_call: -
j_call: TRBJ1-1
cdr3_nt: TGTGCCAGCAGCGTAGAGGTACAGGGTGGAACTGAAGCTTTCTTT
cdr3_aa: CASSVEVQGGTEAFF

clone_size: few
v_call: TRBV27
d_call: -
j_call: TRBJ2-2
cdr3_nt: TGTGCCAGCAGTCTTCGAAACACCGGGGAGCTGTTTTTT
cdr3_aa: CASSLRNTGELFF

clone_size: -
v_call: TRBV7-6
d_call: -
j_call: TRBJ1-3
cdr3_nt: TGTGCCAGCAGCGCCACAGGGCGAGTAAACACCATATATTTT
cdr3_aa: CASSATGRVNTIYF

clone_size: -
v_call: TRBV9
d_call: -
j_call: TRBJ2-6
cdr3_nt: TGTGCCAGCAGCGTAGAGCCAGACTATGGGGCCAACGTCCTGACTTTC
cdr3_aa: CASSVEPDYGANVLTF

clone_size: -
v_call: TRBV7-3
d_call: -
j_call: TRBJ2-1
cdr3_nt: TGTGCCAGCAGCTTTCTAGCGCGCCAGGATGAGCAGTTCTTC
cdr3_aa: CASSFLARQDEQFF

clone_size: -
v_call: TRBV30
d_call: -
j_call: TRBJ2-7
cdr3_nt: TGTGCCTGGAGAGGTGGAATGAGCTCCTACGAGCAGTACTTC
cdr3_aa: CAWRGGMSSYEQYF

clone_size: -
v_call: TRBV28
d_call: -
j_call: TRBJ2-1
cdr3_nt: TGTGCCAGCAGTTTAAGCTGGGGATCCTACAATGAGCAGTTCTTC
cdr3_aa: CASSLSWGSYNEQFF

clone_size: few
v_call: TRBV19
d_call: -
j_call: TRBJ1-5
cdr3_nt: TGTGCCAGTAGTATTGGGCCCACAGGGTCCCAGCCCCAGCATTTT
cdr3_aa: CASSIGPTGSQPQHF

clone_size: -
v_call: TRBV4-1
d_call: -
j_call: TRBJ2-5
cdr3_nt: TGCGCCAGCAGCCAAGCGACAGTCGAGACCCAGTACTTC
cdr3_aa: CASSQATVETQYF

clone_size: -
v_call: TRBV6-5
d_call: -
j_call: TRBJ1-1
cdr3_nt: TGTGCCAGCAGATTCGCAGGGTTGGGCGAAGCTTTCTTT
cdr3_aa: CASRFAGLGEAFF

clone_size: few
v_call: TRBV27
d_call: -
j_call: TRBJ2-6
cdr3_nt: TGTGCCAGCAGTTTTACCGGGGCCAACGTCCTGACTTTC
cdr3_aa: CASSFTGANVLTF

clone_size: once
v_call: TRBV4-1
d_call: TRBD2
j_call: TRBJ2-7
cdr3_nt: TGCGCCAGCAGCCAGCCGGCGGGGGCCTACGAGCAGTACTTC
cdr3_aa: CASSQPAGAYEQYF

clone_size: -
v_call: TRBV19
d_call: TRBD1
j_call: TRBJ2-2
cdr3_nt: TGTGCCAGTAGTATAGTAGGGACAGGGGGCACCGGGGAGCTGTTTTTT
cdr3_aa: CASSIVGTGGTGELFF

clone_size: -
v_call: TRBV25-1
d_call: TRBD1
j_call: TRBJ2-1
cdr3_nt: TGTGCCAGCAGCCCCGGGACAGCTTACAATGAGCAGTTCTTC
cdr3_aa: CASSPGTAYNEQFF

clone_size: -
v_call: TRBV27
d_call: TRBD2
j_call: TRBJ2-7
cdr3_nt: TGTGCCAGCAGTATCTCGGGACTATACTACGAGCAGTACTTC
cdr3_aa: CASSISGLYYEQYF

clone_size: once
v_call: TRBV6-5
d_call: -
j_call: TRBJ2-1
cdr3_nt: TGTGCCAGCAGTTATAGTCCGTCAACTAGATACAATGAGCAGTTCTTC
cdr3_aa: CASSYSPSTRYNEQFF

clone_size: -
v_call: TRBV9
d_call: TRBD1
j_call: TRBJ1-2
cdr3_nt: TGTGCCAGCAGCGTAGGAGACAGGGACAGCGGAAGCTACACCTTC
cdr3_aa: CASSVGDRDSGSYTF

clone_size: -
v_call: TRBV11-2
d_call: TRBD2
j_call: TRBJ2-1
cdr3_nt: TGTGCCAGCAGCTTTCTAGCGGGAGTGGATGAGCAGTTCTTC
cdr3_aa: CASSFLAGVDEQFF

clone_size: -
v_call: TRBV5-4
d_call: -
j_call: TRBJ2-7
cdr3_nt: TGTGCCAGCAGCTTGGACGCTTTCGAGCAGTACTTC
cdr3_aa: CASSLDAFEQYF

clone_size: few
v_call: TRBV2
d_call: -
j_call: TRBJ1-3
cdr3_nt: TGTGCCAGCAGTGACAGCTCTGGAAACACCATATATTTT
cdr3_aa: CASSDSSGNTIYF

clone_size: -
v_call: TRBV25-1
d_call: -
j_call: TRBJ2-5
cdr3_nt: TGTGCCAGCAGTGGGGGCCAAGAGACCCAGTACTTC
cdr3_aa: CASSGGQETQYF

clone_size: -
v_call: TRBV2
d_call: TRBD1
j_call: TRBJ1-1
cdr3_nt: TGTGCCATCCGGGACAGGGGTACTGAAGCTTTCTTT
cdr3_aa: CAIRDRGTEAFF

clone_size: -
v_call: TRBV7-2
d_call: -
j_call: TRBJ1-3
cdr3_nt: TGTGCCAGCAGCCCACCGGAGTGGCCTATCTCTGGAAACACCATATATTTT
cdr3_aa: CASSPPEWPISGNTIYF

clone_size: -
v_call: TRBV29-1
d_call: TRBD1
j_call: TRBJ1-1
cdr3_nt: TGCAGCGTTGAAGCTCGGACAGGGTTCGAAGCTTTCTTT
cdr3_aa: CSVEARTGFEAFF

clone_size: few
v_call: TRBV4-1
d_call: -
j_call: TRBJ2-7
cdr3_nt: TGCGCCAGCAGCCACCGCCTACAGGGAACGGCAATCCACGAGCAGTACTTC
cdr3_aa: CASSHRLQGTAIHEQYF

clone_size: -
v_call: TRBV10-3
d_call: -
j_call: TRBJ1-3
cdr3_nt: TGTGCCATCAGGAGACAGATTAACTCTGGAAACACCATATATTTT
cdr3_aa: CAIRRQINSGNTIYF

clone_size: -
v_call: TRBV5-7
d_call: TRBD2
j_call: TRBJ2-5
cdr3_nt: TGTGCCAGCAGCTTGACCCGGCCGCTAGCGGGGGGCCGAGGGACCCAGTACTTC
cdr3_aa: CASSLTRPLAGGRGTQYF

clone_size: -
v_call: TRBV4-1
d_call: -
j_call: TRBJ1-1
cdr3_nt: TGCGCCAGCAGCCAAGAAGGTTTCGCTGAAGCTTTCTTT
cdr3_aa: CASSQEGFAEAFF

clone_size: -
v_call: TRBV18
d_call: -
j_call: TRBJ2-5
cdr3_nt: TGTGCCAGCTCACCGACATGGGGCACTCAAGAGACCCAGTACTTC
cdr3_aa: CASSPTWGTQETQYF

clone_size: -
v_call: TRBV5-7
d_call: -
j_call: TRBJ1-5
cdr3_nt: TGTGCCAGCAGCTTGGAGCCCCGGTCAGCGCCCCAGCATTTT
cdr3_aa: CASSLEPRSAPQHF

clone_size: -
v_call: TRBV13
d_call: -
j_call: TRBJ2-2
cdr3_nt: TGTGCCAGCAGCCCGACTCCGCCCCCCGGGGAGCTGTTTTTT
cdr3_aa: CASSPTPPPGELFF

clone_size: -
v_call: TRBV5-1
d_call: TRBD1
j_call: TRBJ1-3
cdr3_nt: TGCGCCAGCAGCTTCGGGGACAGGGAGATTGGAAACACCATATATTTT
cdr3_aa: CASSFGDREIGNTIYF

clone_size: once
v_call: TRBV18
d_call: -
j_call: TRBJ2-1
cdr3_nt: TGTGCCAGCTCACCAGAGGACGGGAGCTCCTACAATGAGCAGTTCTTC
cdr3_aa: CASSPEDGSSYNEQFF

clone_size: -
v_call: TRBV28
d_call: TRBD1
j_call: TRBJ2-1
cdr3_nt: TGTGCCAGCAGTTCGGACAGGGGCGGTAATGAGCAGTTCTTC
cdr3_aa: CASSSDRGGNEQFF

clone_size: -
v_call: TRBV5-4
d_call: TRBD2
j_call: TRBJ2-7
cdr3_nt: TGTGCCAGCAGCGATCGGACTAGCGGGAGCTACGAGCAGTACTTC
cdr3_aa: CASSDRTSGSYEQYF

clone_size: -
v_call: TRBV4-3
d_call: TRBD1
j_call: TRBJ2-3
cdr3_nt: TGCGCCAGCAGCCGATACCGGGACAGGGAATTGGCAGATACGCAGTATTTT
cdr3_aa: CASSRYRDRELADTQYF

clone_size: -
v_call: TRBV6-5
d_call: TRBD1
j_call: TRBJ2-7
cdr3_nt: TGTGCCAGCAGCCTCGGACAGGCAGCCTACGAGCAGTACTTC
cdr3_aa: CASSLGQAAYEQYF

clone_size: -
v_call: TRBV5-4
d_call: -
j_call: TRBJ2-7
cdr3_nt: TGTGCCAGCACCCCAGGCATTGGGGGCCGAAACGAGCAGTACTTC
cdr3_aa: CASTPGIGGRNEQYF

clone_size: -
v_call: TRBV9
d_call: TRBD2
j_call: TRBJ2-1
cdr3_nt: TGTGCCAGCAGCGACTCCGGGACTAGCGTCTACAATGAGCAGTTCTTC
cdr3_aa: CASSDSGTSVYNEQFF

clone_size: -
v_call: TRBV6-4
d_call: TRBD2
j_call: TRBJ2-1
cdr3_nt: TGTGCCAGCAGTCTTACTAGCGGGGGCTACAATGAGCAGTTCTTC
cdr3_aa: CASSLTSGGYNEQFF

clone_size: -
v_call: TRBV7-9
d_call: -
j_call: TRBJ1-1
cdr3_nt: TGTGCCAGCAGCAGAGCCGGGACGGCCACTGAAGCTTTCTTT
cdr3_aa: CASSRAGTATEAFF

clone_size: -
v_call: TRBV28
d_call: TRBD1
j_call: TRBJ1-1
cdr3_nt: TGTGCCAGCAGTCGGACAGGCCGGAACACTGAAGCTTTCTTT
cdr3_aa: CASSRTGRNTEAFF

clone_size: -
v_call: TRBV19
d_call: -
j_call: TRBJ2-7
cdr3_nt: TGTGCCAGTAGTATAGGGCAGGGTTCCTACGAGCAGTACTTC
cdr3_aa: CASSIGQGSYEQYF

clone_size: -
v_call: TRBV6-1
d_call: -
j_call: TRBJ1-4
cdr3_nt: TGTGCCAGCAGAGACAGCTTTACTAATGAAAAACTGTTTTTT
cdr3_aa: CASRDSFTNEKLFF

clone_size: -
v_call: TRBV27
d_call: TRBD1
j_call: TRBJ2-7
cdr3_nt: TGTGCCAGCAGTTTTAGGGACAGCCCTTTTGCCTACGAGCAGTACTTC
cdr3_aa: CASSFRDSPFAYEQYF